This T cell receptor (beta chain) was documented in a study of metastatic and nonmetastatic thyroid tumors (dated by TCRdb to 2018 to 2021). At the level of the whole study: The researchers compared repertoires between peripheral blood samples and tumor or nodule tissue samples from patients with malignant or benign thyroid disease. Broad study findings and their caveats: In both blood and tumor samples, malignant tumors were reported to have significantly higher TCR beta diversity than benign nodules.

A word on this clone: The target of this receptor is not known. No clone much larger than this one lies a single base away; base qualities are absent.

CDR1 and CDR2 (MNHEY, SVGEGT) derive from the germline V gene. Including cysteine and phenylalanine, the CDR3 has 14 amino acids. Only the CDR3 region is kept as DNA, spanning 42 bases read in frame from base 1. Trimming takes 1 base from V and 6 bases from J, and the germline ends sit 10 bases apart. Libraries were made using PCR. Data came from an Illumina HiSeq 4000. High-throughput sequencing was used to profile the TCR beta-chain CDR3 region of each patient. The original pipeline was this. The researchers built a classifier to tell apart papillary thyroid cancer patients with distant metastasis, based on CDR3 differences among clinicopathological groups. Repertoire diversity was assessed with the Shannon index, and tumor-blood repertoire similarity with the Morisita-Horn index. The public sequencing data were trimmed at Q25 with fastp and processed into clonotypes with MiXCR by TCRdb, which kept only in-frame beta chains. Here the V and J calls rest on TCRdb's processing, not on the authors' analysis. The table for this sample lists 30,000 to 45,000 clones; roughly 45% of them were counted only once. The biggest ten clones account for approximately 25% of the sample.

No treatment had been received by any patient before thyroid surgery. Patient clinical samples collected from the early 2010s to the late 2010s were retrospectively analysed using T-cell receptor beta sequencing. The sample comprised tumor tissue. The chain uses TRBV6-2 or TRBV6-3 and TRBJ1-5, with the D gene not confidently named. This receptor was taken from a male donor with papillary thyroid cancer or a benign thyroid nodule (not recorded which). Some clones in this sample may be carry-over from other donors' samples. The CDR3 corresponds to CASSYLGWTQPQHF. The DNA is TGTGCCAGCAGTTACTTAGGATGGACTCAGCCCCAGCATTTT.